These 5 T cell receptor beta chains came from one sample sequenced in a study of control samples from healthy donors and cancer patients. Sequencing used immunoSEQ multiplex PCR; TCRdb keeps in-frame clones, though not all of them. This table holds around 77,000 clones, around 92% found once. The sample was blood. Source of these receptors: a woman aged 60 to 75 in good health.

The V gene is TRBV6-2 or TRBV6-3, the J gene TRBJ2-2; 12 nucleotides line up with TRBD2. The CDR3 sequence is 16 residues long. Germline V CDR1 and CDR2: MNHEY, SVGEGT. The junction had 6 bases not matched to a gene; V was cut back by 5 bases and J by 5 bases. The CDR3 DNA is TGTGCCAGCAGTCAACTAGCGGGAGGTGGGACCGGGGAGCTGTTTTTT. It specifies CASSQLAGGGTGELFF.

The rearrangement joins TRBV10-3 to TRBJ2-1; 8 positions agree with TRBD1. CDR1 and CDR2 from the germline V gene are ENHRY and SYGVKD. The V gene end was trimmed by 3 bases and the J gene end by 7 bases; junction bases not matched to a gene: 2. CDR3 length: 13 residues. CDR3 nucleotides: TGTGCCATCAGTGAAGACAGGGGTAATGAGCAGTTCTTC. Protein product: CAISEDRGNEQFF.

The J gene is TRBJ2-7, the V gene TRBV19; no clear D gene. The V end lost 2 bases, the J end lost 9 bases, and 23 bases lay between the germline ends. Per germline, CDR1 LNHDA and CDR2 SQIVND (reference sequence). This CDR3 has 16 residues. The CDR3 DNA reads as TGTGCCAGTAGTATATTGCCTACCCCTAACCACAACTCGCAGTACTTC. Translated: CASSILPTPNHNSQYF.

The chain combines TRBV28 with TRBJ1-5, with a tentative D call TRBD1 (6 bases). The CDR3 covers 15 residues. The V gene lost 8 bases and the J gene lost 7 bases, with 21 bases spanning the gap. The germline V gene has CDR1 MDHEN and CDR2 SYDVKM. In DNA form, the CDR3 reads TGTGCCAGCGAACACCGGGACATTTTCACCCAGCCCCAGCATTTT. Translated: CASEHRDIFTQPQHF.

Details on this clone: The sample has other DNA sequences that encode this CDR3 too. The chain couples TRBV30 to TRBJ1-5; the D is unclear. The germline V gene encodes CDR1 GTSNPN and CDR2 SVGIG (reference sequence). The V end lost 0 bases, the J end lost 1 base, and 4 bases lay between the germline ends. The CDR3 contains 13 residues. Here the CDR3 DNA reads TGTGCCTGGAGTGTACGAAGCAATCAGCCCCAGCATTTT. It yields the protein CAWSVRSNQPQHF.